This passage covers 22 T cell receptor beta chains from one sample sequenced in a study of T cells in Graves' hyperthyroidism and ophthalmopathy. Template material for amplifying TCR beta CDR3 regions consisted of RNA transcripts. Using the HTBI primer set, a first-round RT-PCR was run on the TCR CDR3. Using its own MiXCR run on the multiplex PCR reads, TCRdb lists one record per CDR3 protein. Among approximately 630,000 distinct CDR3 sequences, around 15% were seen once, and the ten largest hold 3.8%. Sequencing was performed on blood. Receptors were obtained from a woman under 40 with Graves' hyperthyroidism.

This clonotype was recorded at least ten times. The chain links TRBV2 to TRBJ1-2, with D possibly TRBD1 on 5 matching bases. Looked up from germline, CDR1 is SNHLY and CDR2 is FYNNEI. Trimming took off 4 bases at V and 4 bases at J, with 16 bases between the two ends. CDR3 length: 15 residues. The CDR3 DNA reads as TGTGCCAGCAGTGTGACGACAGCCACAAGCTATGGCTACACCTTC. Protein sequence: CASSVTTATSYGYTF.

This clonotype was counted at least ten times. V usage is TRBV6-5 and J usage is TRBJ2-7; D not certain. The V end was cut by 0 bases, the J end by 0 bases, with 9 bases between. The germline V gene has CDR1 MNHEY and CDR2 SVGAGI. CDR3 length: 15 residues. The CDR3 reads CASSYSTGLSYEQYF. The CDR3 DNA reads as TGTGCCAGCAGTTACTCTACTGGCCTCTCCTACGAGCAGTACTTC.

This clonotype was seen at least ten times. The rearrangement joins TRBV28 to TRBJ1-5, with D uncertain. The CDR3 covers 12 residues. Germline CDR1 reads MDHEN; CDR2 reads SYDVKM. The V gene lost 3 bases and the J gene lost 4 bases, with 4 bases spanning the gap. The CDR3 protein is CASSFFNQPQHF. DNA of the CDR3: TGTGCCAGCAGTTTCTTTAATCAGCCCCAGCATTTT.

This clonotype was counted many times. This chain's CDR3 is CASSLNGFTATNEKLFF. The CDR3 coding sequence is TGTGCCAGCAGCTTGAACGGGTTTACCGCAACTAATGAAAAACTGTTTTTT. V is TRBV7-2 and J is TRBJ1-4, with D hard to call. This CDR3 comprises 17 residues. V was cut by 3 bases and J by 0 bases, with 14 bases left in between. Germline V gene data show CDR1 as SGHTA and CDR2 as FQGNSA.

This clonotype was picked up many times. The rearrangement uses TRBV11-2 and TRBJ2-6, with unresolved D. V was cut by 1 base and J by 0 bases, with 13 bases left in between. There are 18 residues in the CDR3. The germline V gene has CDR1 SGHAT and CDR2 FQNNGV. DNA for the CDR3: TGTGCCAGCAGCTTAGGAGCCGTGGGGTACTCTGGGGCCAACGTCCTGACTTTC. Its translation is CASSLGAVGYSGANVLTF. Based on the CDR3 plus reference TRBV11-2 and TRBJ2-6, the full variable domain is EAGVAQSPRYKIIEKRQSVAFWCNPISGHATLYWYQQILGQGPKLLIQFQNNGVVDDSQLPKDRFSAERLKGVDSTLKIQPAKLEDSAVYLCASSLGAVGYSGANVLTFGAGSRLTVL.

In its sample, this clonotype was seen many times. At one of its ends the junction is not consistent with the germline gene, which may arise from a read error. The chain carries TRBV12-3 or TRBV12-4 and TRBJ2-3; perhaps TRBD2 as D (6 bases). CDR3 length equals 14 residues. CDR3 protein: CASSLGDSTDTQYF. CDR3 nucleotides: TGTGCCAGCAGCTTAGGGGACTCCACAGATACGCAGTATTTT.

This clonotype was recorded many times. The V and J genes are TRBV28 and TRBJ2-1; D is tentatively TRBD1 or TRBD2 (5 bases each). CDR1 MDHEN and CDR2 SYDVKM come from the germline V gene. V gave up 6 bases and J gave up 8 bases, with 11 bases separating them. The CDR3 runs 12 residues. The CDR3 bases are TGTGCCAGCAGATGGGGACGCGATGAGCAGTTCTTC. This gives the protein CASRWGRDEQFF.

The rearrangement joins TRBV2 to TRBJ1-4; TRBD1 is a possible D gene (6 bases). Trimming cost V 7 bases and J 4 bases, with 16 bases left between them. Germline-derived CDR1 and CDR2 are SNHLY and FYNNEI. The CDR3 consists of 15 residues. The CDR3 DNA follows: TGTGCCAGCAAGAGGGAAGGGGGTGATAATGAAAAACTGTTTTTT. It specifies CASKREGGDNEKLFF.

This clonotype was detected many times. This chain uses TRBV2 with TRBJ1-2, with D unclear. Trimming removed 5 bases from V and 1 base from J, with 11 bases in between. The germline gives CDR1 SNHLY, CDR2 FYNNEI. CDR3 length equals 14 residues. CDR3 sequence reads: CASSKLRSNYGYTF. The CDR3 region has the DNA TGTGCCAGCAGTAAACTCAGAAGTAACTATGGCTACACCTTC.

The CDR3 reads CASRPTAPGSNYGYTF. CDR3 nucleotides: TGTGCCAGCAGACCCACCGCCCCAGGATCTAACTATGGCTACACCTTC. The chain couples TRBV6-1 to TRBJ1-2; unclear D gene. The germline CDR1 and CDR2 sequences are MNHNS and SASEGT. V shed 6 bases and J shed 0 bases, with 17 bases lying between them. The CDR3 contains 16 residues.

About this clonotype: Given a much more abundant clone one base away, this may be a read error. The chain carries TRBV20-1 and TRBJ1-1; D unresolved. The germline gives CDR1 DFQATT, CDR2 SNEGSKA (reference sequence). This CDR3 has 11 amino acids. CDR3 nucleotides: TGCAGGGCAATACTGAACCCTGAAGCTTTCTTT. It specifies CRAILNPEAFF.

This rearrangement joins TRBV9 to TRBJ2-7; 10 nucleotides align to TRBD1. In germline, CDR1 is SGDLS, CDR2 YYNGEE. There are 12 residues in the CDR3. Trimming removed 7 bases from V and 3 bases from J; junction bases left unmatched: 1. CDR3 sequence: CASGQGVYEQYF. The CDR3 DNA reads as TGTGCCAGCGGACAGGGGGTCTACGAGCAGTACTTC.

The chain uses TRBV28 and TRBJ2-1; TRBD2 agrees at 12 bases. V lost 5 bases and J lost 7; bases outside the gene matches: 9. Germline V gene lookup returns CDR1 MDHEN and CDR2 SYDVKM. The CDR3 has 16 residues. This CDR3 is CASSHSTSGSRNEQFF. CDR3 DNA: TGTGCCAGCAGTCACTCGACTAGCGGGAGTCGGAATGAGCAGTTCTTC.

Concerning this clonotype: This may come from a read error, since a much larger clone is one base off. The chain links TRBV28 to TRBJ1-1; D perhaps matches TRBD1 (5 bases). The CDR3 is 14 residues long. Per the germline V gene, CDR1 is MDHEN and CDR2 is SYDVKM. V was cut by 6 bases and J by 5 bases, with 16 bases left in between. The CDR3 sequence: CASRLVVRGTEAFF. CDR3 DNA: TGTGCCAGCAGGTTAGTGGTTCGGGGGACTGAAGCTTTCTTT.

This clonotype has ten or more counts. V gene TRBV6-5 combines with J gene TRBJ2-1; 9 nucleotides line up with TRBD2. V lost 0 bases, J lost 4 bases, and 10 bases stayed unmatched. From germline, CDR1 is MNHEY and CDR2 SVGAGI. The length of the CDR3 is 18 residues. This chain's CDR3 is CASSYSGSIAGEYNEQFF. In DNA form, the CDR3 reads TGTGCCAGCAGTTACTCAGGGAGTATAGCGGGAGAGTACAATGAGCAGTTCTTC.

This chain links TRBV10-2 with TRBJ1-5; 9 bases agree with TRBD1. The germline gives CDR1 WSHSY, CDR2 SAAADI. Trimming cost V 6 bases and J 2 bases; bases outside gene matches: 11. There are 17 residues in the CDR3. CDR3 DNA: TGCGCCAGCAGAAGGATCACAGGGGGCGCGGGCAATCAGCCCCAGCATTTT. It specifies CASRRITGGAGNQPQHF.

This clonotype was counted at least ten times. This CDR3 reads CASSLAGSYNEQFF. DNA of the CDR3: TGTGCCAGCAGTCTAGCGGGGAGTTACAATGAGCAGTTCTTC. V usage is TRBV27 and J usage is TRBJ2-1, with 9 bases that match TRBD2. J lost 4 bases, V lost 5 bases, and 3 bases had no gene match. This CDR3 is 14 amino acids long. CDR1 MNHEY and CDR2 SMNVEV come from the germline V gene (reference sequence).

The chain joins TRBV5-8 to TRBJ1-6; TRBD1 aligns across 9 bases. CDR1 and CDR2 from the germline V gene are SGHTS and YDEGEE. V lost 6 bases and J lost 14; bases outside the gene matches: 12. This CDR3 comprises 14 residues. The CDR3 DNA reads as TGTGCCAGCACCGTCCCGGGACAGGGATCGGCCCTCCACTTT. It codes for CASTVPGQGSALHF.

Ten or more counts support this clonotype. This chain links TRBV12-3 or TRBV12-4 with TRBJ2-2, with a tentative D call TRBD2 (5 bases). The CDR3 runs 13 residues. Trimming left V 6 bases short and J 2 bases short, with 7 bases between. The CDR3 region has the DNA TGTGCCAGCAGACTAGACAACACCGGGGAGCTGTTTTTT. It translates to CASRLDNTGELFF.

This clonotype was counted between two and nine times. This chain connects TRBV7-3 to TRBJ2-2; 10 bases fit TRBD2. The length of the CDR3 is 15 residues. The V segment lost 5 bases and the J segment 3 bases; nucleotides outside the gene matches: 3. Germline-derived CDR1 and CDR2 are SGHTA and FQGTGA. The CDR3 loop is CASSPLAGYTGELFF. The DNA of the CDR3 is TGTGCCAGCAGCCCACTAGCGGGATACACCGGGGAGCTGTTTTTT.

This chain connects TRBV9 to TRBJ2-7, with D uncertain. Deletions cut 0 bases from V and 0 bases from J, with 7 bases between. There are 14 residues in the CDR3. Germline V gives CDR1 SGDLS, CDR2 YYNGEE. The chain's CDR3 is CASSVGDSSYEQYF. The CDR3 nucleotides read TGTGCCAGCAGCGTAGGGGATAGCTCCTACGAGCAGTACTTC. Full variable domain (outside the CDR3, taken from reference TRBV9 and TRBJ2-7): DSGVTQTPKHLITATGQRVTLRCSPRSGDLSVYWYQQSLDQGLQFLIQYYNGEERAKGNILERFSAQQFPDLHSELNLSSLELGDSALYFCASSVGDSSYEQYFGPGTRLTVT.

This clonotype was counted only a few times. The chain carries TRBV2 and TRBJ2-7; TRBD1 matches 7 bases. This CDR3 is built from 18 residues. CDR1 and CDR2 (germline): SNHLY, FYNNEI. The V segment lost 8 bases and the J segment 0 bases; nucleotides outside the gene matches: 19. CDR3 in amino acids: CASSERGQILSSSYEQYF. Here the CDR3 DNA reads TGTGCCAGCTCCGAGAGGGGACAGATCCTTAGTTCCTCCTACGAGCAGTACTTC.